The 8 T cell receptor beta chains below come from one sample, sequenced in a study of molecular identifiers for immune sequencing clone quantification. TCRdb processed the PCR reads anew with MiXCR; each CDR3 protein has one entry. The top ten clones hold around 0.76% of a sample with some 320,000 distinct CDR3 sequences, roughly 24% of them seen once. The specimen was naive CD8+ T cells from blood, with Jurkat cell RNA spiked in. Subset given: FACS-sorted CD8+CD4-CCR7+CD45RA+ naive T cells. The receptors were gathered from a human donor in good health. Some libraries in this study had Jurkat cell RNA spiked in.

Worth noting for this clonotype: The junction and the germline gene differ at one end; a read error may be behind it. The chain is built from TRBV7-2 and TRBJ2-1; D remains unclear. The CDR3 consists of 14 residues. Germline CDR1 reads SGHTA; CDR2 reads FQGNSA. CDR3 amino acids: CASSPFGSLNEQSF. CDR3 coding DNA: TGTGCCAGCAGCCCCTTTGGTTCACTCAATGAGCAGTCCTTC.

This clonotype was seen many times. The chain combines TRBV28 with TRBJ2-3, with TRBD1 identical over 11 bases. Germline lookup yields CDR1 MDHEN and CDR2 SYDVKM. Trimming at V came to 5 bases and at J to 4 bases, leaving 8 bases not matched to a gene. This CDR3 comprises 16 residues. CDR3: CASSPPDRGLPDTQYF. The CDR3, as DNA: TGTGCCAGCAGTCCGCCGGACAGGGGGCTGCCAGATACGCAGTATTTT. Filled out from reference TRBV28 and TRBJ2-3, the complete variable domain reads DVKVTQSSRYLVKRTGEKVFLECVQDMDHENMFWYRQDPGLGLRLIYFSYDVKMKEKGDIPEGYSVSREKKERFSLILESASTNQTSMYLCASSPPDRGLPDTQYFGPGTRLTVL.

This clonotype was observed many times. V gene TRBV29-1 combines with J gene TRBJ2-5; 8 positions agree with TRBD1. Germline-derived CDR1 and CDR2 are SQVTM and ANQGSEA. The CDR3 is 12 residues long. J was trimmed by 5 bases and V by 6 bases; bases with no gene match: 5. CDR3 protein: CSVQGDEETQYF. CDR3 nucleotides: TGCAGCGTACAGGGGGACGAGGAGACCCAGTACTTC. The variable domain in full, with the rest retrieved from reference TRBV29-1 and TRBJ2-5, is SAVISQKPSRDICQRGTSLTIQCQVDSQVTMMFWYRQQPGQSLTLIATANQGSEATYESGFVIDKFPISRPNLTFSTLTVSNMSPEDSSIYLCSVQGDEETQYFGPGTRLLVL.

This clonotype was counted at least ten times. This chain uses TRBV27 with TRBJ2-7; 7 bases line up with TRBD1. The V segment lost 6 bases and the J segment 2 bases; nucleotides outside the gene matches: 4. The CDR3 consists of 13 residues. In germline, CDR1 is MNHEY, CDR2 SMNVEV (reference sequence). CDR3 coding DNA: TGTGCCAGCAGACAGGGGCCTGCCTACGAGCAGTACTTC. The encoded protein is CASRQGPAYEQYF.

Ten or more counts support this clonotype. The rearrangement uses TRBV29-1 and TRBJ2-5; D remains ambiguous. V lost 7 bases to trimming and J lost 5 bases, with 14 bases between them. There are 12 residues in the CDR3. Germline V gene data show CDR1 as SQVTM and CDR2 as ANQGSEA. The CDR3 coding sequence is TGCAGCGCCCGTACTATGGAGGAGACCCAGTACTTC. It translates to CSARTMEETQYF. Full variable domain (outside the CDR3, taken from reference TRBV29-1 and TRBJ2-5): SAVISQKPSRDICQRGTSLTIQCQVDSQVTMMFWYRQQPGQSLTLIATANQGSEATYESGFVIDKFPISRPNLTFSTLTVSNMSPEDSSIYLCSARTMEETQYFGPGTRLLVL.

J is TRBJ2-3 and V is TRBV9; D unclear. From germline, CDR1 is SGDLS and CDR2 YYNGEE. This CDR3 contains 17 residues. With 1 base removed from V and 1 base from J, the gap between germline ends came to 16 bases. The DNA of the CDR3 is TGTGCCAGCAGCGTAACCGGACCGCCCTCGGGCACAGATACGCAGTATTTT. It specifies CASSVTGPPSGTDTQYF.

This clonotype has only a few counts. Here the CDR3 DNA reads TGTGCCAGCAGCCAAGGATTTTCAACTAGCGGGGGGGGTGAGCAGTTCTTC. It codes for CASSQGFSTSGGGEQFF. The rearrangement uses TRBV3-1 and TRBJ2-1; 13 bases fit TRBD2. In germline, CDR1 is LGHDT, CDR2 YNNKEL (reference sequence). This CDR3 is built from 17 residues. With V trimmed by 1 base and J by 9 bases, 9 bases remained unmatched.

As regards this clonotype: A read error is possible here, since a much larger clone lies one base away. This chain uses TRBV6-5 with TRBJ2-1; no firm D call. Germline values: CDR1 MNHEY, CDR2 SVGAGI. This CDR3 has 13 amino acids. In nucleotides, the CDR3 is TGTGCCAGCTGGCCTAGTATGATCGGTGAGCAGTCCTTC. Residues: CASWPSMIGEQSF.